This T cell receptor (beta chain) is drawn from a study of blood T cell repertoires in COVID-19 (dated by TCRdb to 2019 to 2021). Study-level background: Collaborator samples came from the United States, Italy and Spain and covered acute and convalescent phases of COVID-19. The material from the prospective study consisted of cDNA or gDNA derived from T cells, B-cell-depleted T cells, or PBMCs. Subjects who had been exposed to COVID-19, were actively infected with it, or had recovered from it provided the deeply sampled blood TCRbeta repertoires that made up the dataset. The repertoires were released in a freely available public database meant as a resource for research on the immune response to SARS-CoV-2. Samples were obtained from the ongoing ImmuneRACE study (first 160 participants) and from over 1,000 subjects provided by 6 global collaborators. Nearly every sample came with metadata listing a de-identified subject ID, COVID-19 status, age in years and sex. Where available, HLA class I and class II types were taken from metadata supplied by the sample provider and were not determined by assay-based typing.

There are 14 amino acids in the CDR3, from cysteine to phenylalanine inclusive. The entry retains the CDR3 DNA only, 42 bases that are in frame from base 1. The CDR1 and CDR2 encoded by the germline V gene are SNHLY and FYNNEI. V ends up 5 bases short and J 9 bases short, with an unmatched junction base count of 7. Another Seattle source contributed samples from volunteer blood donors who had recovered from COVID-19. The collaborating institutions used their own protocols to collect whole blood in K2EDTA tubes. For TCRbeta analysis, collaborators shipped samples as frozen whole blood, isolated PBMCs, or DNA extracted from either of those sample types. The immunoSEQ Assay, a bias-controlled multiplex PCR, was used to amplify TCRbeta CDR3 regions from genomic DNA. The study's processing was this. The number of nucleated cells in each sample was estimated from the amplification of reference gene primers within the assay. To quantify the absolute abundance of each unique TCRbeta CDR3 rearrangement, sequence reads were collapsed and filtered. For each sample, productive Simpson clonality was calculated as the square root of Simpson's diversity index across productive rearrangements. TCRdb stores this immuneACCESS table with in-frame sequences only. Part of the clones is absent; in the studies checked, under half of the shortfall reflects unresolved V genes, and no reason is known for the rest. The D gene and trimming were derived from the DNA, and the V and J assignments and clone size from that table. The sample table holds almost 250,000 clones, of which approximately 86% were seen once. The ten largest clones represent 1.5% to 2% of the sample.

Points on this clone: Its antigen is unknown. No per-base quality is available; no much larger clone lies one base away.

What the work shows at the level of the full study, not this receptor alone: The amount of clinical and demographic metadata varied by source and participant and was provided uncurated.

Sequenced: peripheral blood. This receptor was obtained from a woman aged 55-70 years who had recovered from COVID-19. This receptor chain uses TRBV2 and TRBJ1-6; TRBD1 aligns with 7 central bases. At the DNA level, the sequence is TGTGCCAGCAGTTTGAGACAGGGAGCTTCACCCCTCCACTTT. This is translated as CASSLRQGASPLHF.